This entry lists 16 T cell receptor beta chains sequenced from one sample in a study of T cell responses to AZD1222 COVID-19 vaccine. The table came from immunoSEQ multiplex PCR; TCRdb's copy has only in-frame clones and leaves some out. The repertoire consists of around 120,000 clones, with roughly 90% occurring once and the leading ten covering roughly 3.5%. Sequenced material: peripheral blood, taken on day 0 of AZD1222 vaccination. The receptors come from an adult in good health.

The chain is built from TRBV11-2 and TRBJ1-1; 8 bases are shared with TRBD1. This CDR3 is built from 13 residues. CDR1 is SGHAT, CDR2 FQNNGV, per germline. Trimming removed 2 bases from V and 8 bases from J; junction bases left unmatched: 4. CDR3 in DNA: TGTGCCAGCAGCTTATCGGACAGGGCGGAAGCTTTCTTT. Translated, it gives CASSLSDRAEAFF.

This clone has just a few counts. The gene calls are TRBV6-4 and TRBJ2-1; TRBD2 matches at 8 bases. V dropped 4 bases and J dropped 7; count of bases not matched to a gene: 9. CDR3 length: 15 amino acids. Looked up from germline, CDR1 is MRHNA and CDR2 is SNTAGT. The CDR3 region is CASSVNGGASNEQFF. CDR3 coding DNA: TGTGCCAGCAGTGTTAACGGGGGGGCATCGAATGAGCAGTTCTTC.

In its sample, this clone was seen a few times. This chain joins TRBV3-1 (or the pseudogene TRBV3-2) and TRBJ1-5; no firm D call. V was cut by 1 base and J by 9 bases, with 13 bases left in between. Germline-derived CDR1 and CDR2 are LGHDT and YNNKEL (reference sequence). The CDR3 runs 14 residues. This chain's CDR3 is CASSQGGPTRPQHF. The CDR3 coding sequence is TGTGCCAGCAGCCAAGGGGGTCCCACACGGCCCCAGCATTTT.

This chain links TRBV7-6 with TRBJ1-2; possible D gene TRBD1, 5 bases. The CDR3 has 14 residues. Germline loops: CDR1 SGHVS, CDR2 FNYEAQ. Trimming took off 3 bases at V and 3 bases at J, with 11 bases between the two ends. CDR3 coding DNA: TGTGCCAGCAGCTTGGGGGTATTTGACTATGGCTACACCTTC. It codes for CASSLGVFDYGYTF.

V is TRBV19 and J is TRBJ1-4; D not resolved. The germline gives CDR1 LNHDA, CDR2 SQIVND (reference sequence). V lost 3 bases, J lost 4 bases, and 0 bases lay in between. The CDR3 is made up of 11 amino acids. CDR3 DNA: TGTGCCAGTAGTATTAATGAAAAACTGTTTTTT. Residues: CASSINEKLFF.

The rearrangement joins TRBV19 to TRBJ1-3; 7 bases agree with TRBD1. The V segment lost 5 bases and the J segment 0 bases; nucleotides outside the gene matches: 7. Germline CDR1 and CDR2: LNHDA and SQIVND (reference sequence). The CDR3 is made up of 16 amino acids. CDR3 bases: TGTGCCAGTAGTCTGGGACAGCCTTACTCTGGAAACACCATATATTTT. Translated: CASSLGQPYSGNTIYF.

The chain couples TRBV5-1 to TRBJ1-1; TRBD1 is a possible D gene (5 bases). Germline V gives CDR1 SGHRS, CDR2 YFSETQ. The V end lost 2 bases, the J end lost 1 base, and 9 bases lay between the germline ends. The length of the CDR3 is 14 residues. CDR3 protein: CASSFGHPNTEAFF. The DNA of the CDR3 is TGCGCCAGCAGCTTCGGACATCCGAACACTGAAGCTTTCTTT. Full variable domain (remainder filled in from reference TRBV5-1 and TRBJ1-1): KAGVTQTPRYLIKTRGQQVTLSCSPISGHRSVSWYQQTPGQGLQFLFEYFSETQRNKGNFPGRFSGRQFSNSRSEMNVSTLELGDSALYLCASSFGHPNTEAFFGQGTRLTVV.

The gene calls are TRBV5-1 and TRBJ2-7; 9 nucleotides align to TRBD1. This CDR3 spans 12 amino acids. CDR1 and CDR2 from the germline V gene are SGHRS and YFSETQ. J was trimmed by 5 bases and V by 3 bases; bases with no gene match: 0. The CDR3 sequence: CASSWTGDEQYF. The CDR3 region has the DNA TGCGCCAGCAGCTGGACAGGGGACGAGCAGTACTTC. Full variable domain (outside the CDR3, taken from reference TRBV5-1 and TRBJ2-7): KAGVTQTPRYLIKTRGQQVTLSCSPISGHRSVSWYQQTPGQGLQFLFEYFSETQRNKGNFPGRFSGRQFSNSRSEMNVSTLELGDSALYLCASSWTGDEQYFGPGTRLTVT.

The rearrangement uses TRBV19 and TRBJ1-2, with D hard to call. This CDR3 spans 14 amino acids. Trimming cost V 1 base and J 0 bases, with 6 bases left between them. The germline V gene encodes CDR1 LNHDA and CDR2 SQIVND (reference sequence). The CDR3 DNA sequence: TGTGCCAGTAGTATAGGTGGGACTAACTATGGCTACACCTTC. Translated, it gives CASSIGGTNYGYTF. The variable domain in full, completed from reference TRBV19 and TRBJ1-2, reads DGGITQSPKYLFRKEGQNVTLSCEQNLNHDAMYWYRQDPGQGLRLIYYSQIVNDFQKGDIAEGYSVSREKKESFPLTVTSAQKNPTAFYLCASSIGGTNYGYTFGSGTRLTVV.

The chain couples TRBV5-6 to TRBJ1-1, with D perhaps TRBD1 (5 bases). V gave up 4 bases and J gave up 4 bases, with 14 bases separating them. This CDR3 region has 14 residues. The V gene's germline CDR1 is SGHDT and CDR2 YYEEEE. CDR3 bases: TGTGCCAGCAGCCCCCTCAGGGTGGGCACTGAAGCTTTCTTT. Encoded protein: CASSPLRVGTEAFF. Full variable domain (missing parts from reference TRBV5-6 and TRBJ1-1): DAGVTQSPTHLIKTRGQQVTLRCSPKSGHDTVSWYQQALGQGPQFIFQYYEEEERQRGNFPDRFSGHQFPNYSSELNVNALLLGDSALYLCASSPLRVGTEAFFGQGTRLTVV.

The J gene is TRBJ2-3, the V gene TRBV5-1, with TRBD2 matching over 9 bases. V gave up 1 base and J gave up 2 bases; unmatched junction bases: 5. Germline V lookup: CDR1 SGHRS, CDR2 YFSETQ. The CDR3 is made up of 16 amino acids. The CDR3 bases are TGCGCCAGCAGCTTGAGGGCGGGGGGGCCCACAGATACGCAGTATTTT. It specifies CASSLRAGGPTDTQYF.

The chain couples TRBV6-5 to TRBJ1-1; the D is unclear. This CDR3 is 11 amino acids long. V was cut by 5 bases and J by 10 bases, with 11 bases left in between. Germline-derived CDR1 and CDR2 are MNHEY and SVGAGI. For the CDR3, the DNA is TGTGCCAGCAGTCTAGGGTCGGGAGCTTTCTTT. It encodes CASSLGSGAFF.

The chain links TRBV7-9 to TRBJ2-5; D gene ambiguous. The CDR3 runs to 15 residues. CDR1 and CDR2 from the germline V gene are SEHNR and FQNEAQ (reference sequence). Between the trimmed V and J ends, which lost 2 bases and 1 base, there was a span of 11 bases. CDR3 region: CASSLFSHSQETQYF. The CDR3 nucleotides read TGTGCCAGCAGCTTATTTAGTCACAGCCAAGAGACCCAGTACTTC.

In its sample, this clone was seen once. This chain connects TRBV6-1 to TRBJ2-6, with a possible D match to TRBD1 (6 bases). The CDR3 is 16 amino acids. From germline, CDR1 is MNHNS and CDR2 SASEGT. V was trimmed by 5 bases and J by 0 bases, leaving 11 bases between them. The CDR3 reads CASSQGQISGANVLTF. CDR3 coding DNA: TGTGCCAGCAGTCAAGGACAGATCTCTGGGGCCAACGTCCTGACTTTC.

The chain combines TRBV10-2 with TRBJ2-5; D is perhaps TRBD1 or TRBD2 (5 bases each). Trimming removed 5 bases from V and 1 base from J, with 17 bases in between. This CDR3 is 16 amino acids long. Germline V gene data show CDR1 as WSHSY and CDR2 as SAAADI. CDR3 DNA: TGCGCCAGCAGTAGAGGGACCGACGGTGTCCAAGAGACCCAGTACTTC. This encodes CASSRGTDGVQETQYF.

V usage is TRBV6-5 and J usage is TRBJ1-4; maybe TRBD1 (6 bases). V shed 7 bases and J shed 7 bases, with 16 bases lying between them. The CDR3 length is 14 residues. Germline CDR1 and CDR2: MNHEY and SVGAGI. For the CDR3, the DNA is TGTGCCAGCACGCCGGGAGGGACATCTGAAAAACTGTTTTTT. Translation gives CASTPGGTSEKLFF.